The entry below describes one T cell receptor beta chain. The data were taken from a study of cytomegalovirus exposure and HLA in healthy donors. Primers for the PCR totalled 60 Vbeta and 13 Jbeta. TCRdb's table, derived via immunoSEQ multiplex PCR, lists solely in-frame clones and lacks some. The sample gives about 120,000 clones, 6.5% to 9.5% of which show up once; 5% to 6.5% is in the top ten. Per the germline V gene, CDR1 is SEHNR and CDR2 is FQNEAQ (reference sequence). This CDR3 is 15 amino acids long. The V and J ends lost 8 bases and 4 bases, in that order; junction bases with no gene match: 9.

V gene TRBV7-9 combines with J gene TRBJ2-1; 9 positions match TRBD1. The specimen sequenced was PBMCs. The clonotype comes from a woman between 40 and 50 years old in good health and CMV-seropositive. The CDR3 bases are TGTGCCAGCGTTAGAGACAGGGGGTTTTACAATGAGCAGTTCTTC. Translated: CASVRDRGFYNEQFF.